Included here is one T cell receptor (beta chain) sequence, with context. These data belong to a study of blood T cell repertoires in COVID-19. Study as a whole: There were acute and convalescent COVID-19 samples, and they came from the United States, Italy and Spain.

The CDR3 runs 15 residues. Germline values: CDR1 MNHEY, CDR2 SMNVEV (reference sequence). Trimming at V came to 5 bases and at J to 6 bases, leaving 7 bases not matched to a gene. Sequencing used immunoSEQ multiplex PCR; TCRdb keeps in-frame clones, though not all of them. The sample contains under 250,000 clones, 86% of which appear only once. The rearrangement links TRBV27 to TRBJ2-1; 10 bases line up with TRBD2. The specimen was PBMCs or T cells enriched from blood (not recorded which). This TCR came from a man between 35 and 55 years old who had recovered from COVID-19. CDR3 residues: CASSRPGLASNEQFF. The CDR3 nucleotides read TGTGCCAGCAGTCGGCCGGGACTAGCGTCCAATGAGCAGTTCTTC.